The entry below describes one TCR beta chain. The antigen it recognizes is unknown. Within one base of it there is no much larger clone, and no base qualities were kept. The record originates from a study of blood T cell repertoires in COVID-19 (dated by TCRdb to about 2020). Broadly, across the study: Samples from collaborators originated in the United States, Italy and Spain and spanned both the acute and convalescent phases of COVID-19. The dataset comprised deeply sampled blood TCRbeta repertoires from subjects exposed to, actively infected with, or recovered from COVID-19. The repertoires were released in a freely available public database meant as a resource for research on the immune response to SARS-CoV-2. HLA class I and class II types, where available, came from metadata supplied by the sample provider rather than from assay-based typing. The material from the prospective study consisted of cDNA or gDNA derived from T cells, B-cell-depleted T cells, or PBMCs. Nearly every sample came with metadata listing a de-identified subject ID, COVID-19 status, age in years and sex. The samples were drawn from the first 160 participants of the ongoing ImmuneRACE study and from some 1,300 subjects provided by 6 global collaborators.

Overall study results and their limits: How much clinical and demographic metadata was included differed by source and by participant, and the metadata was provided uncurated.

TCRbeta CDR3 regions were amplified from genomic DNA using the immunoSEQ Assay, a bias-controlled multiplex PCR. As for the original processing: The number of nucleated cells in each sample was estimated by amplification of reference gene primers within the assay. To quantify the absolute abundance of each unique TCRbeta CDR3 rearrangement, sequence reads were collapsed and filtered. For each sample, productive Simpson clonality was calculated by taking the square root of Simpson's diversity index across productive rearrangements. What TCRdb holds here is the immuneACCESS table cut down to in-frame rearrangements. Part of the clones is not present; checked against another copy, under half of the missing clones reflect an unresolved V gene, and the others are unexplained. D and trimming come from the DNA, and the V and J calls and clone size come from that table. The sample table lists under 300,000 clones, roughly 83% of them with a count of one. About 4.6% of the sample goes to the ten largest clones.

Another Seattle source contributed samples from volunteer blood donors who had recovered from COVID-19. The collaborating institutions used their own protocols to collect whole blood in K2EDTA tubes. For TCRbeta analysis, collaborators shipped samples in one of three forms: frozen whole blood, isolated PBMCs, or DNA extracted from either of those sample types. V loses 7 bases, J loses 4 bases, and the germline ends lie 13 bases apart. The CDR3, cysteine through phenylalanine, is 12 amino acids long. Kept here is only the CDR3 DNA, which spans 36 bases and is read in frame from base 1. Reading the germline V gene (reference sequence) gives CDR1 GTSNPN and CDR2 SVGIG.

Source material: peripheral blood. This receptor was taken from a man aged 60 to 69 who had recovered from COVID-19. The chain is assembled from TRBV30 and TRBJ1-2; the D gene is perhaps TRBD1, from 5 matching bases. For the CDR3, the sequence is CAYLTGVYGYTF. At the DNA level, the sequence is TGTGCCTACCTAACAGGAGTCTATGGCTACACCTTC.